This T cell receptor (beta chain) is from a study of cytotoxic CD8 clonotypes in ibrutinib-treated CLL. As regards this clone: Antigen: not known.

Only in-frame clones appear in the TCRdb table, and some are missing; sequencing was by immunoSEQ multiplex PCR. Of roughly 160,000 clones in the sample, more than 80% are singletons; the top ten hold about 4.9%. This CDR3 is 15 amino acids long. V lost 5 bases, J lost 6 bases, and 12 bases stayed unmatched. The germline V gene encodes CDR1 SNHLY and CDR2 FYNNEI. Study-level points and caveats: Before falling back toward baseline at progression, clonality had risen at the time of ibrutinib response.

The TCR beta libraries used 1.5 to 2 micrograms of genomic DNA that came from cryopreserved PBMCs. V and J are TRBV2 and TRBJ1-2; TRBD1 matches 7 bases. Sample: PBMCs, taken after 24 months of ibrutinib treatment. This receptor was identified in a human donor with chronic lymphocytic leukemia. CDR3 coding DNA: TGTGCCAGCAGTCCCACAGGGGCACGCCTCAATGGCTACACCTTC. Its translation is CASSPTGARLNGYTF.